The T cell receptor (beta chain) described here comes from a study of cytomegalovirus exposure and HLA in healthy donors. Study-wide context: A prior analysis found 95 million to 140 million unique TCR beta sequences from some 190 million T cells. Study conclusions and caveats: Reportedly, diagnosis of cytomegalovirus status by the classifier showed high specificity and sensitivity.

The primer mix had 60 Vbeta and 13 Jbeta primers. Profiled with immunoSEQ multiplex PCR; TCRdb holds only in-frame clones, not every one. Of some 160,000 clones listed, around 80% are singletons. Comments on this clone: Its matching antigen is unknown.

The V and J ends lost 2 bases and 4 bases respectively, with 12 bases between them. CDR1 is SGHNT, CDR2 YYREEE, per germline (reference sequence). This CDR3 contains 14 residues. The J gene is TRBJ1-1, the V gene TRBV5-4, with D perhaps TRBD1 (5 bases). The sample comprised PBMCs. This sequence originates from a male donor in good health and CMV-seronegative. CDR3 DNA: TGTGCCAGCAGCTTTGGGCAGGGAGGCACTGAAGCTTTCTTT. Residues: CASSFGQGGTEAFF.